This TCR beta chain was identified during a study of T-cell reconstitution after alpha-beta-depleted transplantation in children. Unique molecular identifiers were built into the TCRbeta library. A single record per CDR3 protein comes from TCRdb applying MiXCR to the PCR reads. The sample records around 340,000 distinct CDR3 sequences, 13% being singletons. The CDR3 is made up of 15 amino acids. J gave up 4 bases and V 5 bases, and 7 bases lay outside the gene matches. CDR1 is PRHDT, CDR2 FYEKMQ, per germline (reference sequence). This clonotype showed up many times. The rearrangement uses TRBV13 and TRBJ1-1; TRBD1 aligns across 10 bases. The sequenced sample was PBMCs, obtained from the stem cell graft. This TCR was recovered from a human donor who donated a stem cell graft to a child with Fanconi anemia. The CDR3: CASSPWDRGGTEAFF. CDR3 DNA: TGTGCCAGCAGCCCATGGGACAGGGGAGGCACTGAAGCTTTCTTT.